This T cell receptor beta chain was profiled in a study of blood T cell repertoires in COVID-19. Study-wide context: Acute-phase and convalescent COVID-19 samples originated in the United States, Italy and Spain. T cells, B-cell-depleted T cells, or PBMCs supplied cDNA or gDNA.

Per the original methods: For nucleated cells, counts were estimated from reference gene primer amplification. Generated by immunoSEQ multiplex PCR, the TCRdb table keeps only in-frame clones and is missing some. The V and J calls and the clone size are those of that table, but D and trimming were determined from the DNA. The sample has about 130,000 clones; approximately 90% are singletons. The ends lost 2 bases at V and 2 bases at J; junction bases unmatched: 5. The germline gives CDR1 SGHRS, CDR2 YFSETQ. The CDR3 covers 16 residues. Sample: peripheral blood. The receptor was derived from a man between 50 and 59 years old with active or convalescent COVID-19. This chain joins TRBV5-1 and TRBJ2-5, with 11 nucleotides matching TRBD2. The CDR3 DNA reads TGCGCCAGCAGCTTCAGGACTAGCGGGCGACAAGAGACCCAGTACTTC. It codes for CASSFRTSGRQETQYF.